This entry describes one TCR beta chain. Profiled with immunoSEQ multiplex PCR; TCRdb holds only in-frame clones, not every one. In the table there are about 140,000 clones, approximately 83% of which are singletons. The V gene's germline CDR1 is SGHNT and CDR2 YYREEE (reference sequence). CDR3 size: 14 residues. V lost 0 bases and J 5 bases, leaving 8 bases between the germline ends. This entry is derived from a study of blood T cell repertoires in COVID-19. On the study more broadly: Samples of COVID-19 (acute and convalescent) were obtained from the United States, Italy and Spain. Sources were T cells, B-cell-depleted T cells, or PBMCs; the material itself was cDNA or gDNA.

This chain connects TRBV5-4 to TRBJ1-4, with D possibly being TRBD1 (5 bases). Specimen: peripheral blood. This receptor was obtained from a woman aged 60 to 75 with acute or convalescent COVID-19. CDR3 amino acids: CASSLGQRNEKLFF. As DNA, the CDR3 is TGTGCCAGCAGCTTGGGACAGAGAAATGAAAAACTGTTTTTT.